This T cell receptor (beta chain) appears in the sequencing data of a study of cytomegalovirus exposure and HLA in healthy donors. CDR3 length equals 13 residues. V was clipped by 4 bases and J by 3 bases, with 11 bases between them. Germline assignment: CDR1 SGHRS and CDR2 YFSETQ. In the case of this clone: Its antigen remains unidentified.

General observations from the study: First-cohort TCR clusters were later found to tend to co-occur in the 90 to 150 validation repertoires.

Profiling relied on immunoSEQ multiplex PCR, and the TCRdb table lists in-frame clones only, not all of them. Altogether some 90,000 clones are present, 96% being singletons, with the ten largest covering around 0.78%. The rearrangement joins TRBV5-1 to TRBJ2-7, with D maybe TRBD2 (5 bases). The source of this sequence is a man aged 18 to 35 in good health and CMV-seronegative. Material for sequencing was PBMCs. The DNA for the CDR3 is TGCGCCAGCAGCCATGGGGAGAACTACGAGCAGTACGTC. This sequence encodes CASSHGENYEQYV.